These 22 T cell receptor beta chains were all obtained from the same sample, sequenced in a study of fetal regulatory T cell absence and autoimmunity. The repertoire was sequenced with immunoSEQ multiplex PCR; TCRdb's copy has only in-frame clones and lacks some. Altogether approximately 46,000 clones are present, around 85% being singletons, with the ten largest covering 0.4% to 0.45%. The source material was cord blood. These receptors all stem from a newborn boy with IPEX syndrome.

This clone was detected once. The chain combines TRBV13 with TRBJ1-1; 9 bases map to TRBD1. V shed 0 bases and J 4 bases; nucleotides not matched to a gene: 0. Germline V gene lookup returns CDR1 PRHDT and CDR2 FYEKMQ (reference sequence). The length of the CDR3 is 14 residues. CDR3 residues: CASSLGTGGTEAFF. CDR3 in DNA: TGTGCCAGCAGCTTAGGGACAGGGGGCACTGAAGCTTTCTTT.

The chain joins TRBV21-1 to TRBJ2-7; the D call in the table, TRBD1, was not verified against the DNA. TRBV21-1 is marked as a pseudogene. The CDR3 has 19 residues. CDR3 amino acids: CASSKCPAPLGTGSYEQYF. The CDR3 DNA sequence: TGTGCCAGCAGCAAATGTCCGGCCCCACTGGGGACAGGGTCCTACGAGCAGTACTTC.

V is TRBV27 and J is TRBJ1-4; no clear D. This CDR3 spans 14 amino acids. V lost 6 bases to trimming and J lost 6 bases, with 14 bases between them. The germline gives CDR1 MNHEY, CDR2 SMNVEV (reference sequence). The CDR3 loop reads CASSPLTPHEKLFF. The CDR3 region has the DNA TGTGCCAGCAGCCCCCTCACTCCCCATGAAAAACTGTTTTTT.

The genes are TRBV10-3 and TRBJ2-1; 7 positions agree with TRBD2. V dropped 6 bases and J dropped 9; count of bases not matched to a gene: 14. Germline-derived CDR1 and CDR2 are ENHRY and SYGVKD. The CDR3 runs 15 residues. CDR3 loop: CAIRPGDYLAGEQFF. For the CDR3, the DNA is TGTGCCATCAGGCCGGGGGACTACTTAGCCGGTGAGCAGTTCTTC.

Only one count was recorded for this clone. This chain joins TRBV6-6 and TRBJ1-2; unclear D gene. This CDR3 is built from 15 residues. The germline V gene has CDR1 MNHNY and CDR2 SVGAGI (reference sequence). V was shortened by 2 bases and J by 8 bases, with 18 bases between the two germline ends. CDR3 DNA: TGTGCCAGCAGTTACCTCAGGACGGACCCCAAGGGCTACACCTTC. It translates to CASSYLRTDPKGYTF.

This clone was seen a few times. The chain uses TRBV5-4 and TRBJ2-3, with 7 bases that match TRBD2. Germline CDR1 SGHNT, CDR2 YYREEE (reference sequence). The junction had 7 bases not matched to a gene; V was cut back by 4 bases and J by 2 bases. The CDR3 is 15 residues long. The CDR3 here is CASSALLANTDTQYF. CDR3 nucleotide sequence: TGTGCCAGCAGCGCGTTACTAGCGAACACAGATACGCAGTATTTT. The variable domain in full, completed from reference TRBV5-4 and TRBJ2-3, reads ETGVTQSPTHLIKTRGQQVTLRCSSQSGHNTVSWYQQALGQGPQFIFQYYREEENGRGNFPPRFSGLQFPNYSSELNVNALELDDSALYLCASSALLANTDTQYFGPGTRLTVL.

This chain joins TRBV6-6 and TRBJ1-2; the D gene is possibly TRBD1 (5 bases). Trimming removed 9 bases at V and 2 bases at J, with 10 bases between. The CDR3 has 12 amino acids. Germline V gives CDR1 MNHNY, CDR2 SVGAGI (reference sequence). In nucleotides, the CDR3 is TGTGCCAGTTCGGGACGAAACTATGGCTACACCTTC. Translating it yields CASSGRNYGYTF.

There are a few counts of this clone. The rearrangement links TRBV6-5 to TRBJ2-7; 11 bases agree with TRBD1. With V trimmed by 0 bases and J by 6 bases, 1 base remained unmatched. The length of the CDR3 is 14 residues. CDR1 and CDR2 from the germline V gene are MNHEY and SVGAGI. CDR3 region: CASSYSGTGGEQYF. Here the CDR3 DNA reads TGTGCCAGCAGTTACTCCGGGACAGGGGGCGAGCAGTACTTC.

The J gene is TRBJ1-5, the V gene TRBV10-2; 7 positions agree with TRBD1. Germline CDR1 is WSHSY and CDR2 is SAAADI. The CDR3 loop spans 16 amino acids. The V gene end was trimmed by 0 bases and the J gene end by 0 bases; junction bases not matched to a gene: 2. The CDR3 sequence is CASSESDRYSNQPQHF. For the CDR3, the DNA is TGCGCCAGCAGTGAGTCGGACAGGTATAGCAATCAGCCCCAGCATTTT.

The rearrangement joins TRBV7-8 to TRBJ1-5; the D is unclear. The germline V gene has CDR1 SGHVS and CDR2 FQNEAQ. The length of the CDR3 is 14 residues. V lost 5 bases to trimming and J lost 4 bases, with 12 bases between them. The CDR3 reads CASSNPPGNQPQHF. As DNA, the CDR3 is TGTGCCAGCAGCAACCCCCCCGGAAATCAGCCCCAGCATTTT.

The chain is built from TRBV7-2 and TRBJ1-4; possibly TRBD1 for D (5 bases). The CDR3 contains 15 residues. The V and J ends lost 1 base and 6 bases respectively, with 12 bases between them. The V gene's germline CDR1 is SGHTA and CDR2 FQGNSA. This CDR3 reads CASSLDGREDEKLFF. DNA for the CDR3: TGTGCCAGCAGCTTAGATGGCAGGGAGGATGAAAAACTGTTTTTT.

The chain carries TRBV12-5 and TRBJ1-5; 8 bases match TRBD1. V lost 2 bases, J lost 3 bases, and 9 bases stayed unmatched. Germline V gene lookup returns CDR1 LGHNT and CDR2 FRNRAP. CDR3 length: 17 amino acids. Here the CDR3 DNA reads TGTGCTAGTGGTTTGTATTGGACAGGGCGTTTCAATCAGCCCCAGCATTTT. Protein product: CASGLYWTGRFNQPQHF.

The CDR3 protein is CASSLGEGGFGYTF. The DNA for the CDR3 is TGCGCCAGCAGCTTGGGCGAGGGCGGATTTGGCTACACCTTC. This rearrangement joins TRBV5-1 to TRBJ1-2, with D unresolved. The length of the CDR3 is 14 residues. Germline values: CDR1 SGHRS, CDR2 YFSETQ. Between the trimmed V and J ends, which lost 0 bases and 7 bases, there was a span of 13 bases.

This chain uses TRBV6-5 with TRBJ1-1; maybe TRBD1 (5 bases). The V and J ends lost 3 bases and 1 base respectively, with 15 bases between them. The CDR3 runs 16 residues. In germline, CDR1 is MNHEY, CDR2 SVGAGI. In nucleotides, the CDR3 is TGTGCCAGCAGTTATTACCCCCGAGACAGGAACACTGAAGCTTTCTTT. Its translation is CASSYYPRDRNTEAFF.

This chain links TRBV14 with TRBJ1-4; D perhaps matches TRBD1 (6 bases). Germline V gives CDR1 SGHDN, CDR2 FVKESK. Trimming pared 2 bases from V and 7 bases from J, leaving 11 bases between. This CDR3 has 14 amino acids. DNA for the CDR3: TGTGCCAGCAGCCAAAGGCGAGGGGGTGAAAAACTGTTTTTT. Amino acids: CASSQRRGGEKLFF.

The chain employs TRBV6-1 and TRBJ1-2; TRBD1 agrees at 7 bases. Unmatched junction bases numbered 1, after V lost 5 bases and J lost 7 bases. CDR1 is MNHNS and CDR2 is SASEGT in the germline V gene. The CDR3 has 11 residues. This CDR3 reads CASSNRGGYTF. The CDR3 DNA reads TGTGCCAGCAGTAACAGGGGTGGCTACACCTTC.

CDR3: CSVEATGLYYGYTF. DNA for the CDR3: TGCAGCGTTGAAGCTACAGGGCTTTATTATGGCTACACCTTC. This chain uses TRBV29-1 with TRBJ1-2, with D perhaps matching TRBD1 (6 bases). This CDR3 contains 14 residues. Germline CDR1 reads SQVTM; CDR2 reads ANQGSEA. The V end lost 1 base, the J end lost 5 bases, and 14 bases lay between the germline ends.

The chain carries TRBV13 and TRBJ2-6; 9 positions agree with TRBD1. V shed 0 bases and J 0 bases; nucleotides not matched to a gene: 0. The CDR3 extends over 17 amino acids. CDR1 PRHDT and CDR2 FYEKMQ come from the germline V gene (reference sequence). CDR3 DNA sequence: TGTGCCAGCAGCTTAGGGACAGGGGGCTCTGGGGCCAACGTCCTGACTTTC. Translation: CASSLGTGGSGANVLTF.

The genes are TRBV6-5 and TRBJ2-1; 9 bases align to TRBD2. This CDR3 contains 15 residues. CDR1 is MNHEY, CDR2 SVGAGI, per germline. V lost 4 bases and J lost 8; bases outside the gene matches: 9. The CDR3 loop reads CASSSSGGPFHEQFF. CDR3 DNA sequence: TGTGCCAGCAGTTCCAGCGGGGGGCCTTTCCATGAGCAGTTCTTC.

The V and J genes are TRBV12-5 and TRBJ2-7; D is ambiguous. CDR3 length: 12 amino acids. Germline loops: CDR1 LGHNT, CDR2 FRNRAP. Trimming took 3 bases from V and 5 from J, leaving 8 bases between them. The CDR3 here is CASGLIGNEQYF. In DNA form, the CDR3 reads TGTGCTAGTGGTTTAATCGGAAACGAGCAGTACTTC.

The chain is built from TRBV11-3 and TRBJ2-1; TRBD2 is a possible D gene (7 bases). V was pared by 7 bases and J by 9 bases, with 13 bases between. CDR3 length: 12 amino acids. Germline-derived CDR1 and CDR2 are SGHNT and YENEEA. CDR3 coding DNA: TGTGCCAGCATCCCGAGGGGGGGTGAGCAGTTCTTC. Translated, it gives CASIPRGGEQFF.

The chain carries TRBV27 and TRBJ2-7, with 15 bases identical to TRBD2. J was trimmed by 5 bases and V by 5 bases; bases with no gene match: 4. In germline, CDR1 is MNHEY, CDR2 SMNVEV (reference sequence). CDR3 length: 15 amino acids. The CDR3 region has the DNA TGTGCCAGCAGTCTCCGGACTAGCGGGAGGGACGAGCAGTACTTC. Translated, it gives CASSLRTSGRDEQYF.